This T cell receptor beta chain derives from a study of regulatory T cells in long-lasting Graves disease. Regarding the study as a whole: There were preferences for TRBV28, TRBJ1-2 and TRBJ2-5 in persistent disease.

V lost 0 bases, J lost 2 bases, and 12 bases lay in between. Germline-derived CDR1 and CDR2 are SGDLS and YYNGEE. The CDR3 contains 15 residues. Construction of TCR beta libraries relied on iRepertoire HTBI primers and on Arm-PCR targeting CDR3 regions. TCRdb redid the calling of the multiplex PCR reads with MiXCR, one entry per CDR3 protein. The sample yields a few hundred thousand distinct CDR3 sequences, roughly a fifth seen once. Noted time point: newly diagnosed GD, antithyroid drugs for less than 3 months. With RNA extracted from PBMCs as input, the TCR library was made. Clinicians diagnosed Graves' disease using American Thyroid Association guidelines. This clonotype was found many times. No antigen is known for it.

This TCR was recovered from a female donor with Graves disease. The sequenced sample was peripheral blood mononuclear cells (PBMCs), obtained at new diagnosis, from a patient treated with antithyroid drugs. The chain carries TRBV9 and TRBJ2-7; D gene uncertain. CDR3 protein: CASSVAADVAYEQYF. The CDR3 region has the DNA TGTGCCAGCAGCGTAGCGGCAGACGTTGCCTACGAGCAGTACTTC.